The 31 T cell receptor beta chains reported below all come from one sample, sequenced in a study of T-cell memory formation after mild COVID-19. TCRdb analysed the 5' RACE reads with MiXCR anew, one entry per CDR3 protein. This table holds some 410,000 distinct CDR3 sequences, more than 20% found once. Sequenced sample: PBMCs or a T cell subset sorted from them (not recorded which). The source is an adult woman who had mild COVID-19 (a few samples of this study predate the infection). Cell type and time point are not known.

The V and J genes are TRBV9 and TRBJ2-7; possible D gene TRBD2, 6 bases. V gave up 0 bases and J gave up 6 bases, with 19 bases separating them. The length of the CDR3 is 16 residues. Germline V gene lookup returns CDR1 SGDLS and CDR2 YYNGEE. The CDR3 nucleotides are TGTGCCAGCAGCGTAGACGTGGACCGTGGGGGGTTCGAGCAGTACTTC. Translation gives CASSVDVDRGGFEQYF. The full variable domain, completed using reference TRBV9 and TRBJ2-7, is DSGVTQTPKHLITATGQRVTLRCSPRSGDLSVYWYQQSLDQGLQFLIQYYNGEERAKGNILERFSAQQFPDLHSELNLSSLELGDSALYFCASSVDVDRGGFEQYFGPGTRLTVT.

A word on this clonotype: Sequence at one end of the junction differs from germline and may be a read error. CDR3 coding DNA: TGTGCCAGTTTAGCGGCGAACAATGAAGCTTTCTTT. Residues: CASLAANNEAFF. The chain uses TRBV19 and TRBJ1-1; no reliable D call. The germline V gene encodes CDR1 LNHDA and CDR2 SQIVND (reference sequence). The CDR3 covers 12 residues.

This clonotype was seen a handful of times. The chain carries TRBV21-1 and TRBJ2-1; the D call of TRBD2 is as the table states it, not checked on the DNA. TRBV21-1 is marked as a pseudogene. The CDR3 length is 14 residues. DNA for the CDR3: TGTGCCAGCAGTCAACCGGGACTAGGAAACGAGCAGTTCTTC. Amino acids: CASSQPGLGNEQFF.

This rearrangement joins TRBV7-6 to TRBJ2-2; D is undetermined. Germline V gives CDR1 SGHVS, CDR2 FNYEAQ. V dropped 6 bases and J dropped 3 bases, with 8 bases sitting between them. The CDR3 is 13 amino acids. For the CDR3, the DNA is TGTGCCAGCAGTAACCGGCACACCGGGGAGCTGTTTTTT. It codes for CASSNRHTGELFF.

On this clonotype itself: A junction boundary mismatches the germline segment, possibly from a read error. The chain employs TRBV3-1 and TRBJ2-7, with 7 bases fitting TRBD1. The V gene's germline CDR1 is LGHDT and CDR2 YNNKEL (reference sequence). There are 12 residues in the CDR3. In DNA form, the CDR3 reads TGTGCCAGCAGCCCTAGAACAGGGGTGAAGAACTTC. Residues: CASSPRTGVKNF.

This rearrangement joins TRBV12-3 or TRBV12-4 to TRBJ1-5, with D unresolved. CDR3 length equals 13 residues. V gave up 5 bases and J gave up 0 bases, with 5 bases separating them. The DNA for the CDR3 is TGTGCCAGCAGTCTAATTAGCAATCAGCCCCAGCATTTT. It specifies CASSLISNQPQHF.

This clonotype was found a few times. The chain employs TRBV12-3 or TRBV12-4 and TRBJ2-3; 15 bases fit TRBD2. J was trimmed by 3 bases and V by 6 bases; bases with no gene match: 7. The CDR3 totals 17 residues. In DNA, the CDR3 is TGTGCCAGCAGCCACGGGACTAGCGGGAGGAGGACAGATACGCAGTATTTT. Protein product: CASSHGTSGRRTDTQYF.

This clonotype was seen a few times. This chain joins TRBV5-4 and TRBJ2-2, with 11 bases identical to TRBD2. CDR1 is SGHNT, CDR2 YYREEE, per germline (reference sequence). Trimming took 4 bases from V and 5 from J; bases not matched to a gene: 4. The CDR3 covers 15 residues. This chain's CDR3 is CASSPRLAGTGELFF. Written as DNA, the CDR3 is TGTGCCAGCAGCCCAAGACTAGCGGGAACCGGGGAGCTGTTTTTT.

The chain links TRBV14 to TRBJ2-4, with D hard to call. The ends were cut back, 1 base at V and 0 bases at J, with 19 bases in the middle. The CDR3 covers 19 residues. Germline CDR1 and CDR2: SGHDN and FVKESK. The CDR3 loop reads CASSQGDGHGVLAKNIQYF. In DNA form, the CDR3 reads TGTGCCAGCAGCCAAGGGGATGGGCACGGCGTACTAGCCAAAAACATTCAGTACTTC.

The rearrangement links TRBV3-1 to TRBJ2-1, with 12 bases aligning to TRBD2. J lost 4 bases, V lost 0 bases, and 13 bases had no gene match. The CDR3 has 20 residues. Germline-derived CDR1 and CDR2 are LGHDT and YNNKEL (reference sequence). The CDR3 bases are TGTGCCAGCAGCCAAGATCGGGCTTCTAGCGGGGGGGCGAAGTACAATGAGCAGTTCTTC. Its translation is CASSQDRASSGGAKYNEQFF.

The table lists this clonotype with a few counts. V usage is TRBV7-3 and J usage is TRBJ2-6, with TRBD1 matching 9 bases. The CDR3 is 18 amino acids. Germline trimming cut 4 bases from V and 0 bases from J; bases unmatched to any gene: 7. CDR1 is SGHTA, CDR2 FQGTGA, per germline. The DNA for the CDR3 is TGTGCCAGCAGCTCCGCTACAGGGGGCGGCTCTGGGGCCAACGTCCTGACTTTC. Encoded protein: CASSSATGGGSGANVLTF.

V and J are TRBV20-1 and TRBJ1-5; D is ambiguous. V lost 3 bases and J 4 bases, leaving 13 bases between the germline ends. CDR3 length: 14 amino acids. Germline-derived CDR1 and CDR2 are DFQATT and SNEGSKA (reference sequence). Here the CDR3 reads CSASSSVANQPQHF. In nucleotides, the CDR3 is TGCAGTGCTAGTAGCTCGGTGGCAAATCAGCCCCAGCATTTT.

This chain uses TRBV20-1 with TRBJ2-2, with TRBD2 matching over 9 bases. J gave up 1 base and V 5 bases, and 5 bases lay outside the gene matches. This CDR3 is built from 15 residues. Germline CDR1 DFQATT, CDR2 SNEGSKA (reference sequence). CDR3 nucleotide sequence: TGCAGTGCTCGTCCTAGCGGGGAGAACACCGGGGAGCTGTTTTTT. Protein: CSARPSGENTGELFF.

V usage is TRBV20-1 and J usage is TRBJ2-1; D may be TRBD1 (5 bases). Per the germline V gene, CDR1 is DFQATT and CDR2 is SNEGSKA (reference sequence). The CDR3 loop spans 14 amino acids. Trimming stripped 0 bases from V and 7 bases from J, with 13 bases between. CDR3 amino acids: CSARDRDSRNEQFF. The CDR3 bases are TGCAGTGCTAGAGATAGAGACAGCCGGAATGAGCAGTTCTTC.

The chain joins TRBV13 to TRBJ1-1; TRBD1 might be the D (6 bases). The germline gives CDR1 PRHDT, CDR2 FYEKMQ (reference sequence). CDR3 length: 12 residues. V dropped 8 bases and J dropped 6 bases, with 13 bases sitting between them. CDR3 DNA sequence: TGTGCCAGCGGAGGTGGGGGCTCTGAAGCTTTCTTT. Translated, it gives CASGGGGSEAFF.

This clonotype showed up just a few times. This chain joins TRBV11-2 and TRBJ2-3; TRBD2 matches at 7 bases. Germline lookup yields CDR1 SGHAT and CDR2 FQNNGV. The CDR3 extends over 17 amino acids. The junction had 13 bases not matched to a gene; V was cut back by 5 bases and J by 2 bases. Here the CDR3 reads CASSLRLRTSHTDTQYF. CDR3 sequence (DNA): TGTGCCAGCAGCCTTCGCCTGAGGACTAGTCACACAGATACGCAGTATTTT.

This clonotype has just a few counts. V and J are TRBV12-3 or TRBV12-4 and TRBJ2-5, with 8 bases identical to TRBD1. V lost 6 bases to trimming and J lost 4 bases; unmatched junction nucleotides: 13. The CDR3 consists of 16 residues. CDR3 in DNA: TGTGCCAGCAGACCACCCCGGACAGGGTTTTTAGAGACCCAGTACTTC. It yields the protein CASRPPRTGFLETQYF.

The chain uses TRBV20-1 and TRBJ2-7; D uncertain. The CDR3 covers 11 residues. The germline CDR1 and CDR2 sequences are DFQATT and SNEGSKA (reference sequence). Deletions cut 5 bases from V and 3 bases from J, with 8 bases between. In DNA form, the CDR3 reads TGCAGTGCTGGCGAACGCTACGAGCAGTACTTC. The encoded protein is CSAGERYEQYF.

The rearrangement links TRBV4-2 to TRBJ1-1; 10 nucleotides align to TRBD1. CDR3 length: 15 residues. CDR1 is LGHNA, CDR2 YNFKEQ, per germline. V lost 3 bases and J lost 4; bases outside the gene matches: 5. Here the CDR3 DNA reads TGTGCCAGCAGCCAGGGGGACAGGGGAGGCACTGAAGCTTTCTTT. Its translation: CASSQGDRGGTEAFF.

This sequence joins TRBV6-2 or TRBV6-3 and TRBJ2-7; TRBD2 agrees at 8 bases. The trim removed 7 bases at V and 3 bases at J, leaving 14 bases unmatched. Germline CDR1 reads MNHEY; CDR2 reads SVGEGT. The length of the CDR3 is 16 residues. CDR3 sequence: CASTGGEPRSYYEQYF. The CDR3 DNA follows: TGTGCCAGCACGGGGGGGGAGCCCCGGAGCTACTACGAGCAGTACTTC.

This clonotype has at least ten counts. The chain uses TRBV5-6 and TRBJ2-3, with 9 bases lining up with TRBD2. The V and J ends lost 3 bases and 2 bases, in that order; junction bases with no gene match: 1. The length of the CDR3 is 14 residues. In germline, CDR1 is SGHDT, CDR2 YYEEEE. CDR3 bases: TGTGCCAGCAGCTCGGGACTAGCCACAGATACGCAGTATTTT. This sequence encodes CASSSGLATDTQYF.

V is TRBV7-9 and J is TRBJ1-2; D perhaps matches TRBD1 (6 bases). Germline V gene lookup returns CDR1 SEHNR and CDR2 FQNEAQ (reference sequence). The CDR3 totals 16 residues. Trimming took 1 base from V and 3 from J, leaving 15 bases between them. The CDR3 protein is CASSLVPWGADYGYTF. DNA for the CDR3: TGTGCCAGCAGCTTAGTTCCGTGGGGGGCGGACTATGGCTACACCTTC.

The rearrangement links TRBV10-3 to TRBJ2-7, with D perhaps given as TRBD1 or TRBD2 (6 bases each). The germline CDR1 and CDR2 sequences are ENHRY and SYGVKD. V lost 5 bases to trimming and J lost 3 bases, with 20 bases between them. This CDR3 comprises 16 residues. CDR3 DNA sequence: TGTGCCATCAGTTCCCCAGGGGAGGAAAGGGGCTACGAGCAGTACTTC. Its translation is CAISSPGEERGYEQYF.

V usage is TRBV11-1 and J usage is TRBJ2-2; TRBD1 aligns across 8 bases. Germline lookup yields CDR1 SGHAT and CDR2 FQDESV (reference sequence). The CDR3 has 15 amino acids. V lost 5 bases to trimming and J lost 2 bases; unmatched junction nucleotides: 4. The CDR3 DNA reads TGTGCCAGCAGCATGACAGGGGAAAACACCGGGGAGCTGTTTTTT. Amino acid sequence: CASSMTGENTGELFF.

Many counts were recorded for this clonotype. The V and J genes are TRBV9 and TRBJ2-1, with D unclear. Between the trimmed V and J ends, which lost 0 bases and 3 bases, there was a span of 7 bases. The germline V gene encodes CDR1 SGDLS and CDR2 YYNGEE. CDR3 length: 14 residues. CDR3 nucleotide sequence: TGTGCCAGCAGCGTAGATGGCAGCTACAATGAGCAGTTCTTC. Translated, it gives CASSVDGSYNEQFF.

The rearrangement links TRBV4-3 to TRBJ2-6, with D possibly TRBD2 on 5 matching bases. Trimming removed 0 bases from V and 0 bases from J, with 12 bases in between. The CDR3 length is 18 residues. The germline gives CDR1 LGHNA, CDR2 YSLEER. This CDR3 is CASSQERATRSGANVLTF. CDR3 nucleotide sequence: TGCGCCAGCAGCCAAGAGCGGGCTACCCGCTCTGGGGCCAACGTCCTGACTTTC.

This clonotype was detected ten times or more. The chain recombines TRBV12-3 or TRBV12-4 with TRBJ2-7, with D unresolved. The V gene lost 4 bases and the J gene lost 1 base, with 8 bases spanning the gap. CDR3 length equals 13 residues. The CDR3 bases are TGTGCCAGCAGTTCACCCGCTTCCTACGAGCAGTACTTC. It is translated as CASSSPASYEQYF.

This clonotype was detected a few times. The J gene is TRBJ1-5, the V gene TRBV4-1; D may be TRBD1 (5 bases). There are 16 residues in the CDR3. CDR1 is MGHRA, CDR2 YSYEKL, per germline. V lost 0 bases and J 2 bases, leaving 11 bases between the germline ends. This chain's CDR3 is CASSQEGVVGNQPQHF. CDR3 DNA sequence: TGCGCCAGCAGCCAAGAGGGGGTGGTTGGCAATCAGCCCCAGCATTTT.

This clonotype occurred many times. The chain is built from TRBV7-9 and TRBJ2-1, with TRBD1 matching over 7 bases. Unmatched junction bases numbered 3, after V lost 3 bases and J lost 4 bases. This CDR3 comprises 14 residues. The germline V gene has CDR1 SEHNR and CDR2 FQNEAQ (reference sequence). The CDR3: CASSFDRAYNEQFF. CDR3 bases: TGTGCCAGCAGCTTCGACAGGGCATACAATGAGCAGTTCTTC.

The V and J genes are TRBV15 and TRBJ1-2; 9 bases line up with TRBD1. Trimming cost V 6 bases and J 8 bases; bases outside gene matches: 10. CDR3 length: 14 amino acids. Germline V CDR1 and CDR2: LNHNV, YYDKDF (reference sequence). The CDR3 sequence: CATRSTGGRYGYTF. The CDR3 coding sequence is TGTGCCACCAGATCGACAGGGGGTAGATACGGCTACACCTTC.

The V call is TRBV12-3 or TRBV12-4, the J call TRBJ1-1, with D unclear. V was cut by 3 bases and J by 5 bases, with 7 bases left in between. This CDR3 spans 12 amino acids. Here the CDR3 DNA reads TGTGCCAGCAGTTTCGCCAGTACTGAAGCTTTCTTT. Residues: CASSFASTEAFF.